This T cell receptor (beta chain) stems from a study of T cell clones after liver transplantation. Study overall: Pre-transplant mixed lymphocyte reactions yielded third-party-reactive TCRbeta sequences as comparators for graft-donor-reactive sequences.

The ends lost 6 bases at V and 5 bases at J; junction bases unmatched: 10. CDR3 length: 15 amino acids. CDR1 and CDR2 (germline): SNHLY, FYNNEI. Assay used: immunoSEQ multiplex PCR; TCRdb lists only in-frame clones, some missing. The table has more than 95,000 clones, around 86% seen once. This specimen consisted of CD4+ T cells from blood, obtained before liver transplant. The V gene is TRBV2, the J gene TRBJ2-3; TRBD1 agrees at 8 bases. The source is a human donor who received a liver transplant. The CDR3 here is CASRRPSDREDTQYF. As DNA, the CDR3 is TGTGCCAGCAGGAGACCTTCGGACAGGGAAGATACGCAGTATTTT. Full variable domain (remainder filled in from reference TRBV2 and TRBJ2-3): EPEVTQTPSHQVTQMGQEVILRCVPISNHLYFYWYRQILGQKVEFLVSFYNNEISEKSEIFDDQFSVERPDGSNFTLKIRSTKLEDSAMYFCASRRPSDREDTQYFGPGTRLTVL.